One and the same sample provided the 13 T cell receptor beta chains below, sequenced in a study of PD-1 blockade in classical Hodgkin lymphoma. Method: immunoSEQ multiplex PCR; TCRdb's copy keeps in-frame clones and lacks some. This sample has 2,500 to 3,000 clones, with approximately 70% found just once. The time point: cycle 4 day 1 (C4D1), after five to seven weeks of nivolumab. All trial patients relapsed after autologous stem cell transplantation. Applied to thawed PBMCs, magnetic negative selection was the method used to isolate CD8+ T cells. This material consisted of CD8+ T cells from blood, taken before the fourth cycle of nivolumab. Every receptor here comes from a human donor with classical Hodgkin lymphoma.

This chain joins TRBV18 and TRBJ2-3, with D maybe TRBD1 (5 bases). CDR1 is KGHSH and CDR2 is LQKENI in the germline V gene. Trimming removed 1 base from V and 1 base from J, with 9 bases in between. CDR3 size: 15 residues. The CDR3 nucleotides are TGTGCCAGCTCACCACTGACGACAGGCACAGATACGCAGTATTTT. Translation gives CASSPLTTGTDTQYF. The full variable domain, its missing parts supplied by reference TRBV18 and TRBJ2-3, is NAGVMQNPRHLVRRRGQEARLRCSPMKGHSHVYWYRQLPEEGLKFMVYLQKENIIDESGMPKERFSAEFPKEGPSILRIQQVVRGDSAAYFCASSPLTTGTDTQYFGPGTRLTVL.

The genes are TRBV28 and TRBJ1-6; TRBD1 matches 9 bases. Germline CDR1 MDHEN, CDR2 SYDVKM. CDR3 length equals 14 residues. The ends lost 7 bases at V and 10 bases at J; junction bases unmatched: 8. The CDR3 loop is CASILTGGNSPLHF. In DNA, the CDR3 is TGTGCCAGCATCCTAACAGGGGGCAACTCACCCCTCCACTTT. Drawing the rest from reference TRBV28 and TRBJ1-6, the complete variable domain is DVKVTQSSRYLVKRTGEKVFLECVQDMDHENMFWYRQDPGLGLRLIYFSYDVKMKEKGDIPEGYSVSREKKERFSLILESASTNQTSMYLCASILTGGNSPLHFGNGTRLTVT.

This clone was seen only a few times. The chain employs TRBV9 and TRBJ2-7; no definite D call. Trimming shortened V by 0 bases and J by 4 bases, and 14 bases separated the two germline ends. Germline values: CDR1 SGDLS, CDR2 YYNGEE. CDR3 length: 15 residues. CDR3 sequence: CASSVGDEGIYEQYF. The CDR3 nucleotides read TGTGCCAGCAGCGTAGGAGACGAAGGGATATACGAGCAGTACTTC. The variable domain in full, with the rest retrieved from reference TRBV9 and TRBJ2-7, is DSGVTQTPKHLITATGQRVTLRCSPRSGDLSVYWYQQSLDQGLQFLIQYYNGEERAKGNILERFSAQQFPDLHSELNLSSLELGDSALYFCASSVGDEGIYEQYFGPGTRLTVT.

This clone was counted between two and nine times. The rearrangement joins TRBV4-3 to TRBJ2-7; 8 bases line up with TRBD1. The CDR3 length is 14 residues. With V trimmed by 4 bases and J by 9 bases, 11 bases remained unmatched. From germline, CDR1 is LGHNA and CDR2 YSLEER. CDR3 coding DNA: TGCGCCAGCAGCCCGGACAGGGCCAGTAGTTGGCAGTACTTC. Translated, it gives CASSPDRASSWQYF.

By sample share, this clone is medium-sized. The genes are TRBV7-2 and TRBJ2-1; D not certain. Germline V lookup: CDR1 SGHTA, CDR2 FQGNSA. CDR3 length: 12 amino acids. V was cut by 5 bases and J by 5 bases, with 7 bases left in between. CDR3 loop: CASSGWDNEQFF. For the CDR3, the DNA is TGTGCCAGCAGCGGGTGGGACAATGAGCAGTTCTTC.

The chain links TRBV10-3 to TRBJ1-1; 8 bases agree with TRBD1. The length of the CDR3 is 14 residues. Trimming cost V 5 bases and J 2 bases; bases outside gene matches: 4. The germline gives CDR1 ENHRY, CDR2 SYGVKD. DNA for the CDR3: TGTGCCATCAGTCCGGGACAGGTAAACACTGAAGCTTTCTTT. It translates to CAISPGQVNTEAFF.

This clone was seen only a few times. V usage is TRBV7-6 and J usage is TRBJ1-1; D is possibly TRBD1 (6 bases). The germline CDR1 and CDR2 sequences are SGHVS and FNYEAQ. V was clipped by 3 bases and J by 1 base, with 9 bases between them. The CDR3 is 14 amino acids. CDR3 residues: CASSLGAENTEAFF. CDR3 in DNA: TGTGCCAGCAGCTTGGGGGCGGAGAACACTGAAGCTTTCTTT.

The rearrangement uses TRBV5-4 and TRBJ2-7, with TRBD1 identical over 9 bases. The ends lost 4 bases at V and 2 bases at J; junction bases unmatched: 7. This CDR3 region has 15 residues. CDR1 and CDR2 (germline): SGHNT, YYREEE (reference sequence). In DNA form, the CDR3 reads TGTGCCAGCAGCGCACCGGGACAGGGAGCCTACGAGCAGTACTTC. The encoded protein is CASSAPGQGAYEQYF.

The CDR3 region has the DNA TGTGCCAGCACCCACCCGACAGAACCATATGGCTACACCTTC. This gives the protein CASTHPTEPYGYTF. V is TRBV7-9 and J is TRBJ1-2, with a weak D call TRBD1 (5 bases). Trimming stripped 7 bases from V and 5 bases from J, with 17 bases between. Germline CDR1 SEHNR, CDR2 FQNEAQ (reference sequence). This CDR3 is 14 amino acids long.

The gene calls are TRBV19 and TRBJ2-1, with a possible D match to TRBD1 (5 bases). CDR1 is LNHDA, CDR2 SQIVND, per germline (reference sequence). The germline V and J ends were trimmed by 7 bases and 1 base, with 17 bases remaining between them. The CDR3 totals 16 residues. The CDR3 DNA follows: TGTGCCAGTACCCCTTCGGCAGGGTGGTCCTACAATGAGCAGTTCTTC. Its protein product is CASTPSAGWSYNEQFF.

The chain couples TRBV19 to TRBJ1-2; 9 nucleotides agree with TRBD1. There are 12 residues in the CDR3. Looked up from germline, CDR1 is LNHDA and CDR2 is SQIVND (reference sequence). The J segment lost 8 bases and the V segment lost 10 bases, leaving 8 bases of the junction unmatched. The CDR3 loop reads CATLGTGRGYTF. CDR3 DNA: TGTGCCACCCTGGGGACAGGGCGAGGCTACACCTTC.

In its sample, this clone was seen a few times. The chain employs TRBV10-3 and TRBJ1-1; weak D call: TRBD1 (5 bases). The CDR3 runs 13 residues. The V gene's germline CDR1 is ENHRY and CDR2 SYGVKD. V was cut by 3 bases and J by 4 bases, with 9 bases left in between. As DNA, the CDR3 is TGTGCCATCAGTGACCAGGGTTCCACTGAAGCTTTCTTT. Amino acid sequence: CAISDQGSTEAFF.

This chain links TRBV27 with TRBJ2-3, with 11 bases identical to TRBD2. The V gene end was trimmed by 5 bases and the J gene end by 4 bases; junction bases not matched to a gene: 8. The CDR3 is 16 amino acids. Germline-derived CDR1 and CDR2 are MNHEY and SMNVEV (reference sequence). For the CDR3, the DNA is TGTGCCAGCAGTCAGCGACTAGCGGGGCCCGCAGATACGCAGTATTTT. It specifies CASSQRLAGPADTQYF.